One sample yielded the 3 T cell receptor beta chains listed below, sequenced in a study of cytomegalovirus exposure and HLA in healthy donors. Produced via immunoSEQ multiplex PCR; TCRdb's table is partial and in-frame only. Here the sample spans more than 95,000 clones, over 90% being singletons. The sample was PBMCs. All receptors come from a woman aged 18-29 years in good health and CMV-seronegative.

The chain is built from TRBV28 and TRBJ1-4, with TRBD1 matching 9 bases. The CDR3 consists of 14 residues. J gave up 8 bases and V 4 bases, and 5 bases lay outside the gene matches. Germline CDR1 is MDHEN and CDR2 is SYDVKM. The CDR3 region has the DNA TGTGCCAGCAGTTCGCCGGGACAGGGAGAAAAACTGTTTTTT. It specifies CASSSPGQGEKLFF.

V is TRBV2 and J is TRBJ1-5; D is possibly TRBD1 (6 bases). Trimming removed 5 bases at V and 0 bases at J, with 17 bases between. This CDR3 spans 17 amino acids. Looked up from germline, CDR1 is SNHLY and CDR2 is FYNNEI. In DNA, the CDR3 is TGTGCCAGCAGTCCCTCCTTTGGACAGATTAGCAATCAGCCCCAGCATTTT. Its translation: CASSPSFGQISNQPQHF.

The V call is TRBV30, the J call TRBJ1-2, with a weak D call TRBD1 (5 bases). Looked up from germline, CDR1 is GTSNPN and CDR2 is SVGIG (reference sequence). The V end lost 3 bases, the J end lost 10 bases, and 18 bases lay between the germline ends. The CDR3 extends over 13 amino acids. The CDR3 here is CAWSEPRGGDYTF. In nucleotides, the CDR3 is TGTGCCTGGAGCGAACCCCGGGGGGGTGACTACACCTTC.